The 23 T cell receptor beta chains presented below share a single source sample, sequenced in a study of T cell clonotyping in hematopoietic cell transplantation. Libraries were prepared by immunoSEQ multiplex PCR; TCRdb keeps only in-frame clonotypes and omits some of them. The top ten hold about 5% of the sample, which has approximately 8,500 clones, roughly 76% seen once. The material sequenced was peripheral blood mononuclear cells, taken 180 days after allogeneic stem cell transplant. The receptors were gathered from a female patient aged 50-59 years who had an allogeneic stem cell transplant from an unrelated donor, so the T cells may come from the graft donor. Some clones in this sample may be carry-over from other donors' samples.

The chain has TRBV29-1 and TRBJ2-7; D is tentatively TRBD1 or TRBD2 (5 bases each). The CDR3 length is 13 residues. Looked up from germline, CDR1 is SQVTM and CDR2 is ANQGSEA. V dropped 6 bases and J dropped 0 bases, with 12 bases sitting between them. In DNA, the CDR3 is TGCAGCGTCTGGGACCTGAGCTCCTACGAGCAGTACTTC. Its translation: CSVWDLSSYEQYF.

The CDR3 sequence is CASIGTSGGTEQFF. CDR3 DNA sequence: TGTGCCAGTATCGGGACTAGCGGGGGAACTGAGCAGTTCTTC. This chain joins TRBV19 and TRBJ2-1, with 14 bases lining up with TRBD2. V was clipped by 7 bases and J by 9 bases; unmatched bases: 5. The CDR3 has 14 residues. CDR1 and CDR2 from the germline V gene are LNHDA and SQIVND (reference sequence).

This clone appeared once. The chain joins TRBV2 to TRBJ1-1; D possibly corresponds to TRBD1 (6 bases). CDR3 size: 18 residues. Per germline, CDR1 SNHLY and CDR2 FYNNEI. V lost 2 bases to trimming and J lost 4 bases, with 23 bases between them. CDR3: CASSERSWGGHAVTEAFF. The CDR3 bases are TGTGCCAGCAGTGAAAGGTCATGGGGGGGACACGCTGTCACTGAAGCTTTCTTT.

The CDR3 sequence is CASRDPGGSGELFF. For the CDR3, the DNA is TGTGCCAGCAGGGATCCGGGGGGATCCGGGGAGCTGTTTTTT. The chain has TRBV6-4 and TRBJ2-2, with 7 positions matching TRBD2. The germline gives CDR1 MRHNA, CDR2 SNTAGT. CDR3 length: 14 amino acids. J gave up 6 bases and V 6 bases, and 7 bases lay outside the gene matches.

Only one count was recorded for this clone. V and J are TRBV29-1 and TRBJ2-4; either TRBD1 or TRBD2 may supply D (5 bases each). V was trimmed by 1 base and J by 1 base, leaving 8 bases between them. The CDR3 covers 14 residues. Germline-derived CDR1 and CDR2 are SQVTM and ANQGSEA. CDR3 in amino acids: CSVEGGSAKNIQYF. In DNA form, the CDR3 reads TGCAGCGTTGAAGGGGGGTCTGCCAAAAACATTCAGTACTTC.

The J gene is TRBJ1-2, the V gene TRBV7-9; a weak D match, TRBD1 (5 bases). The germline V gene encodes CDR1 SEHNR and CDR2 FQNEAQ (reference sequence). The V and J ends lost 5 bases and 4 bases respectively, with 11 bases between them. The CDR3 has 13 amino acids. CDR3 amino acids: CASSPGTGYGYTF. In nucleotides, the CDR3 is TGTGCCAGCAGCCCCGGGACCGGCTATGGCTACACCTTC.

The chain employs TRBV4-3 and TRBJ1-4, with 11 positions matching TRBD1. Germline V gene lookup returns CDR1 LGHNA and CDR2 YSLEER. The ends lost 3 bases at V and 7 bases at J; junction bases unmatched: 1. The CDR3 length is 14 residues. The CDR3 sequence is CASSQDRGREKLFF. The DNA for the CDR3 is TGCGCCAGCAGCCAGGACAGGGGGCGTGAAAAACTGTTTTTT.

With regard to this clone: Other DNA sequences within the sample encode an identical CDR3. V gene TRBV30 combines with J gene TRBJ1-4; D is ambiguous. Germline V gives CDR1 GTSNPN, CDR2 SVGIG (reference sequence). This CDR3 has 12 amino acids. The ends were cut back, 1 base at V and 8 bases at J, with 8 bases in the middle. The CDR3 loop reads CAWSEGREKLFF. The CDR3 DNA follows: TGTGCCTGGAGTGAGGGCAGGGAAAAACTGTTTTTT.

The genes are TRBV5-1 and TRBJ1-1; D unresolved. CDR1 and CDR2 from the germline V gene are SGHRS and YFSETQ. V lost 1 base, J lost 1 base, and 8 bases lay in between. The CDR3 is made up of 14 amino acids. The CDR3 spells CASSLPPGNTEAFF. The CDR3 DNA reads TGCGCCAGCAGCTTGCCCCCAGGGAACACTGAAGCTTTCTTT. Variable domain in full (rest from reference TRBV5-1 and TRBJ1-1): KAGVTQTPRYLIKTRGQQVTLSCSPISGHRSVSWYQQTPGQGLQFLFEYFSETQRNKGNFPGRFSGRQFSNSRSEMNVSTLELGDSALYLCASSLPPGNTEAFFGQGTRLTVV.

The CDR3 DNA reads TGTGCCAGCCCTGCGGGGTGGGGTCGGACCCAGTACTTC. Translating it yields CASPAGWGRTQYF. The chain uses TRBV28 and TRBJ2-5; possible D gene TRBD2, 6 bases. Trimming stripped 8 bases from V and 7 bases from J, with 17 bases between. The CDR3 is 13 residues long. CDR1 is MDHEN, CDR2 SYDVKM, per germline.

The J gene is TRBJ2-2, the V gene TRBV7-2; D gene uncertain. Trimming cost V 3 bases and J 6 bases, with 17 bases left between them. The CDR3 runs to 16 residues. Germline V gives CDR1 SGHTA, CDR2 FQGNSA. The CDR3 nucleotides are TGTGCCAGCAGCTTTCATAGGCCTGCAAGTCCCGGGGAGCTGTTTTTT. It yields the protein CASSFHRPASPGELFF.

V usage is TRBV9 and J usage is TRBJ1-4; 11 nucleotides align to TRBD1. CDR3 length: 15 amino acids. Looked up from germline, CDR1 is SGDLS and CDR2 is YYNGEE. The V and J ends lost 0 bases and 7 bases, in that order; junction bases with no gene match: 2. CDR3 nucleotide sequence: TGTGCCAGCAGCGTAGATGGGACAGGGGGTGAAAAACTGTTTTTT. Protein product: CASSVDGTGGEKLFF.

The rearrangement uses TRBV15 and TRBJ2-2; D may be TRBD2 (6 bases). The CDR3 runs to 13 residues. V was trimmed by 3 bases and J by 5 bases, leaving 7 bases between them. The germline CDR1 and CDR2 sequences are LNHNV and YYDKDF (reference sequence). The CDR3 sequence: CATSRGGTGELFF. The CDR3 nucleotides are TGTGCCACCAGCAGGGGGGGTACCGGGGAGCTGTTTTTT.

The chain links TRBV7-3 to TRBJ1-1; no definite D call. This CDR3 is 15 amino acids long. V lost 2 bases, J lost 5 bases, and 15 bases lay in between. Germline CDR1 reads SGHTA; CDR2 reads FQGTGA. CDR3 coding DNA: TGTGCCAGCAGCTTAGCAGGTCCGGCAAGGACTGAAGCTTTCTTT. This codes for CASSLAGPARTEAFF.

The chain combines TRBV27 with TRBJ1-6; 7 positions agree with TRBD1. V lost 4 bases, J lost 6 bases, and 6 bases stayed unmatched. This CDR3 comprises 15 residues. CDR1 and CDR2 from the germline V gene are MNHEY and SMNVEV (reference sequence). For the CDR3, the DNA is TGTGCCAGCAGTTCAAGACAGGGTGGTAATTCACCCCTCCACTTT. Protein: CASSSRQGGNSPLHF.

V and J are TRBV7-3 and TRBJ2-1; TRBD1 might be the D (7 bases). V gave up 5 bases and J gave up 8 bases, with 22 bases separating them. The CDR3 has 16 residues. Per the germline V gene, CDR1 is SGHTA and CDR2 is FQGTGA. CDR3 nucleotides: TGTGCCAGCAGCCACGGGGGAGGAGGGGGCCTGGATGAGCAGTTCTTC. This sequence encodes CASSHGGGGGLDEQFF.

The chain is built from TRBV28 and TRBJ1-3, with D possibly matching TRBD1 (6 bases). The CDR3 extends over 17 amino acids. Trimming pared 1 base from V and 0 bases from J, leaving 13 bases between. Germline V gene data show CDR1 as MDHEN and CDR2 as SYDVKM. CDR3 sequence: CASSLYGGPSSGNTIYF. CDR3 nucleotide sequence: TGTGCCAGCAGTTTATATGGGGGGCCTAGCTCTGGAAACACCATATATTTT.

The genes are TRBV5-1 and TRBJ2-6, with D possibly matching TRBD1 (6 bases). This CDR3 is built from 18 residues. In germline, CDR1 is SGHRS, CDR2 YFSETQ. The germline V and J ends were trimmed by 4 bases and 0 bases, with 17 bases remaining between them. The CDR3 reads CASSPQQGTVSGANVLTF. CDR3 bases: TGCGCCAGCAGCCCCCAACAGGGTACCGTCTCTGGGGCCAACGTCCTGACTTTC.

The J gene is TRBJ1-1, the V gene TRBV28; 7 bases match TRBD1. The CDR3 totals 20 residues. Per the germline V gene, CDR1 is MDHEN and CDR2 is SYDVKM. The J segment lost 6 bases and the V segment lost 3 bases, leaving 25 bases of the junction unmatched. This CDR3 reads CASSFPLAQGEQGIRAEAFF. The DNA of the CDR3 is TGTGCCAGCAGTTTCCCTCTCGCCCAGGGGGAACAGGGAATAAGGGCTGAAGCTTTCTTT.

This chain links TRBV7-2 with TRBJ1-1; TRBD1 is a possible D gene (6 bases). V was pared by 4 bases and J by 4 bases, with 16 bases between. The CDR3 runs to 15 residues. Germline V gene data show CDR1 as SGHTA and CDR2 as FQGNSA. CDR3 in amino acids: CASSSGGPRVTEAFF. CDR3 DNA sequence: TGTGCCAGCAGCTCCGGGGGCCCTAGGGTCACTGAAGCTTTCTTT. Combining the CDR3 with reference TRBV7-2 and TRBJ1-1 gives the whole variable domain GAGVSQSPSNKVTEKGKDVELRCDPISGHTALYWYRQSLGQGLEFLIYFQGNSAPDKSGLPSDRFSAERTGGSVSTLTIQRTQQEDSAVYLCASSSGGPRVTEAFFGQGTRLTVV.

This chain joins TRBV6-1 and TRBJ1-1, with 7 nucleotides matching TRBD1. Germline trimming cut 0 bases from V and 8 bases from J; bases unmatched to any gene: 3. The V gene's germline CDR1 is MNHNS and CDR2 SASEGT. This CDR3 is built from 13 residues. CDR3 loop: CASSEARGREAFF. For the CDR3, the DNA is TGTGCCAGCAGTGAAGCAAGGGGGCGGGAAGCTTTCTTT.

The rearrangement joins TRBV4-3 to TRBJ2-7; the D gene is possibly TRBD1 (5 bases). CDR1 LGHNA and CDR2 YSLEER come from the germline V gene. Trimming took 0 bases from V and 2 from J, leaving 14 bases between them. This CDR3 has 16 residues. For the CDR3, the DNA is TGCGCCAGCAGCCAAGACCGGCAGGGTTGGACCTACGAGCAGTACTTC. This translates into CASSQDRQGWTYEQYF.

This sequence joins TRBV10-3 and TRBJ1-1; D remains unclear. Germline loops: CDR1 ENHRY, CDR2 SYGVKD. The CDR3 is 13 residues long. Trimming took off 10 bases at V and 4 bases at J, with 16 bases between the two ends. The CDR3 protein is CATDTGKATEAFF. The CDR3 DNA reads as TGTGCCACAGATACGGGGAAGGCCACTGAAGCTTTCTTT.